The clone carrying this TCR beta chain was seen at least ten times. Its antigen is not known. This sample is drawn from a study of regulatory T cells in long-lasting Graves disease. Study findings and constraints: The number of shared public clonotypes was higher in persistent patients (roughly 2,800) than new patients (more than 850).

Relying on iRepertoire HTBI primers and Arm-PCR of CDR3 regions, the team built TCR beta libraries. TCRdb reprocessed the multiplex PCR reads via MiXCR and lists one record per CDR3 protein. The profile shows under 450,000 distinct CDR3 sequences, 12% of them singletons. Time point of the sample: newly diagnosed GD, antithyroid drugs for less than 3 months. Scientists built the TCR library using RNA that was extracted from PBMCs. The same data also contributed to another study, on T cells in Graves' hyperthyroidism and ophthalmopathy. That work contributes: Diagnosis relied on clinical symptoms, serum thyroxine and TRAb, thyroid ultrasound and orbital computed tomography. A first-round RT-PCR of the TCR CDR3 used the HTBI primer set.

This specimen was peripheral blood mononuclear cells (PBMCs), taken at new diagnosis, from a patient treated with antithyroid drugs. The TCR was taken from a woman aged 18-29 years with Graves disease.

CDR3 residues: CSAIGDPTGQGQPQHF. The CDR3 DNA sequence: TGCAGTGCGATAGGGGACCCGACAGGGCAGGGTCAGCCCCAGCATTTT. This rearrangement joins TRBV20-1 to TRBJ1-5, with 7 nucleotides matching TRBD1. The CDR3 totals 16 residues. The V gene end was trimmed by 6 bases and the J gene end by 6 bases; junction bases not matched to a gene: 17. Germline CDR1 reads DFQATT; CDR2 reads SNEGSKA (reference sequence).